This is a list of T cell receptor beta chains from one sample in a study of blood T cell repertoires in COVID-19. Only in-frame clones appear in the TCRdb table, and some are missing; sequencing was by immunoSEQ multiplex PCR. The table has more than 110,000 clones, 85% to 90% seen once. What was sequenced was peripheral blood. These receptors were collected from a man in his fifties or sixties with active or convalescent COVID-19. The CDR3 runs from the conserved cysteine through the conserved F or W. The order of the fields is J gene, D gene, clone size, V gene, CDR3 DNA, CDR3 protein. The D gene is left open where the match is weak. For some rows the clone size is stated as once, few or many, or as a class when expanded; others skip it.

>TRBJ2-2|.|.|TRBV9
TGTGCCAGCAGCTTCCCGGGGTCCGGGGAGCTGTTTTTT
CASSFPGSGELFF
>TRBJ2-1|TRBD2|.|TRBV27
TGTGCCAGCAGTTCGGGGGGACTCCCCTCCTACAATGAGCAGTTCTTC
CASSSGGLPSYNEQFF
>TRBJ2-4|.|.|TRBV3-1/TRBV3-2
TGTGCCAGCAGCCAAGAAGTACTAGCCAAAAACATTCAGTACTTC
CASSQEVLAKNIQYF
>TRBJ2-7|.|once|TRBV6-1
TGTGCCAGCAGTGAAGCTCACGGTGGTAGCTCCTACGAGCAGTACTTC
CASSEAHGGSSYEQYF
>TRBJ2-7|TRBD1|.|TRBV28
TGTGCCAGCAGTTCCGGGACAGGGATCGAGCAGTACTTC
CASSSGTGIEQYF
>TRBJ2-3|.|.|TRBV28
TGTGCCAGCAGAGTAGGTGGGGCCAGGGGTGATACGCAGTATTTT
CASRVGGARGDTQYF
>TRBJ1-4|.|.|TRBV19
TGTGCCTCAGCTGGGGGGATTTCTAATGAAAAACTGTTTTTT
CASAGGISNEKLFF
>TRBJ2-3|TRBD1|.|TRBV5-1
TGCGCCAGCAGTCAAGGACAGGGAACGACAGATACGCAGTATTTT
CASSQGQGTTDTQYF
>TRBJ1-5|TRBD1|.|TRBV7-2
TGTGCCAGCAGTTTACCTGCAGGGGGCCCCCGCAATCAGCCCCAGCATTTT
CASSLPAGGPRNQPQHF
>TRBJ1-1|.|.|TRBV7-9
TGTGCCAGCAGCCCCCTAACCTATGAAGCTTTCTTT
CASSPLTYEAFF
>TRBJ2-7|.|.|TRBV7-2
TGTGCCAGCAGCTCTTATTCCTCCTACGAGCAGTACTTC
CASSSYSSYEQYF
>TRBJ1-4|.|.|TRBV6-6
TGTGCCAGCAGTTACCGGGAGAGAACTAATGAAAAACTGTTTTTT
CASSYRERTNEKLFF
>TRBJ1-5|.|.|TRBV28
TGTGCCAGCAGTTTGCGCCCAGGGAATCAGCCCCAGCATTTT
CASSLRPGNQPQHF
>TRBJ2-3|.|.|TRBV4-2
TGTGCCAGCAGCCAAGCAGACACAGATACGCAGTATTTT
CASSQADTDTQYF
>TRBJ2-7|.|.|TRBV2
TGTGCCAGCTGCCAGCAGGGGTTCGAGCAGTACTTC
CASCQQGFEQYF
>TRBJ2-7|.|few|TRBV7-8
TGTGCCAGCAGCTCACCGGGACAATCCTACGAGCAGTACTTC
CASSSPGQSYEQYF
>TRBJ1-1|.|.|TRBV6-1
TGTGCCAGCAGTGACGGGAGGGCGGTATCAGGTGAAGCTTTCTTT
CASSDGRAVSGEAFF
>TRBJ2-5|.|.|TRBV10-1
TGCGCCAGCAGTGAGTACAGGCAAGAGACCCAGTACTTC
CASSEYRQETQYF
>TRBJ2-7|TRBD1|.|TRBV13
TGTGCCAGCAGCGCAGACAGGGGATTGGGCGAGCAGTACTTC
CASSADRGLGEQYF
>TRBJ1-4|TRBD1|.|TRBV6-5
TGTGCCAGCAGTTACCGGACAGGGGGAGATGAAAAACTGTTTTTT
CASSYRTGGDEKLFF
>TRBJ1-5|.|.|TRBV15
TGTGCCACCAGCAAGAGGGGGAATAGCAATCAGCCCCAGCATTTT
CATSKRGNSNQPQHF
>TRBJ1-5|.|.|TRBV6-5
TGTGCCAGCAGTTATACAGGGCAAGGTCAGCCCCAGCATTTT
CASSYTGQGQPQHF
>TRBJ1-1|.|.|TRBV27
TGTGCCAGCAGTTTATCTGGGAGGGGGAACACTGAAGCTTTCTTT
CASSLSGRGNTEAFF
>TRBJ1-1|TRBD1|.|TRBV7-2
TGTGCCAGCAGCTCGACAGGGGGAGTCACTGAAGCTTTCTTT
CASSSTGGVTEAFF
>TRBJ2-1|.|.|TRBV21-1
TGTGCCAGCAGCAAAGGTAGCGGGAGGGCCGTAATAGGCTACAATGAGCAGTTCTTC
CASSKGSGRAVIGYNEQFF
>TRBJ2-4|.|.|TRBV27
TGTGCCAGCAGTCTCATGGGGCGGGGGCCTAAAAACATTCAGTACTTC
CASSLMGRGPKNIQYF
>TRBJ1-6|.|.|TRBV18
TGTGCCAGCTCCCAGGGGACGGATAATTCACCCCTCCACTTT
CASSQGTDNSPLHF
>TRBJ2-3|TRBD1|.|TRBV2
TGTGCCAGCAGTCGGGACAGGGGGACAGATACGCAGTATTTT
CASSRDRGTDTQYF
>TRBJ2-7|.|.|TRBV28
TGTGCCACCAGAGTCGAGGAGTCCTACGAGCAGTACTTC
CATRVEESYEQYF
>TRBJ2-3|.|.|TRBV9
TGTGCCAGCAGCTCGGCCCTAGCAAAGGGCACAGATACGCAGTATTTT
CASSSALAKGTDTQYF
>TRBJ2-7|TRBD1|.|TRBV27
TGTGCCAGCATCGGGACAGGGGGTTCCTACGAGCAGTACTTC
CASIGTGGSYEQYF
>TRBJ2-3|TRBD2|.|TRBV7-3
TGTGCCAGCAGCTCGGGACTAGCGGGAGGGACAGATACGCAGTATTTT
CASSSGLAGGTDTQYF
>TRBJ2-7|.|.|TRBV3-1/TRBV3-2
TGTGCCAGCAGCCAATCTCCCCGCGGGGGCCACTACGAGCAGTACTTC
CASSQSPRGGHYEQYF
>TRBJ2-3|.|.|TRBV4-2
TGTGCCAGCAGCCAAGAACCCGGTGTTGGTACAGATACGCAGTATTTT
CASSQEPGVGTDTQYF
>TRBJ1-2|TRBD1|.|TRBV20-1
TGCAGTGCTACAGGGGGCGGCGGCTACACCTTC
CSATGGGGYTF
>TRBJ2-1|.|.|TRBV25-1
TGTGCCAGCAGTGACGTCCCAGAAGCCTACAATGAGCAGTTCTTC
CASSDVPEAYNEQFF
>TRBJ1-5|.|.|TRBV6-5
TGTGCCAGCAGTTACTTGGGCGGCAATCAGCCCCAGCATTTT
CASSYLGGNQPQHF
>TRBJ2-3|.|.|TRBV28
TGTGCCAGCAGGAGACAGCTTGGCACAGATACGCAGTATTTT
CASRRQLGTDTQYF
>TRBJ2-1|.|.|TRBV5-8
TGTGCCAGCAGCTCTCTTGTCAATGAGCAGTTCTTC
CASSSLVNEQFF
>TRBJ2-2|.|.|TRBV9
TGTGCCAGCAGCCCTCTAGTGAACACCGGGGAGCTGTTTTTT
CASSPLVNTGELFF
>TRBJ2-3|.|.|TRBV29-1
TGCAGCGTGGGTTGGACAGTAAGCACAGATACGCAGTATTTT
CSVGWTVSTDTQYF
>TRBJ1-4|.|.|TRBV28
TGTGCCAGCAGTTTAATCCAGGGCGATGAAAAACTGTTTTTT
CASSLIQGDEKLFF
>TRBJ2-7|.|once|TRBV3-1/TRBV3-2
TGTGCCAGCCGTGGAGGGGCGGAGCAGTACTTC
CASRGGAEQYF
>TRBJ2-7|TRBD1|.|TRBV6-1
TGTGCCAGCAGAGAAAGGGACAGGGGGCGGCAGCGCAAATACGAGCAGTACTTC
CASRERDRGRQRKYEQYF
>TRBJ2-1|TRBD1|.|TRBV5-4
TGTGCCAGCAGCAGTCCCGGGACAGGGGGCGGTGAGCAGTTCTTC
CASSSPGTGGGEQFF
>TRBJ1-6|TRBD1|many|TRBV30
TGTGCCTGGAGGGGACAGGGGGTTTCTTCACCCCTCCACTTT
CAWRGQGVSSPLHF
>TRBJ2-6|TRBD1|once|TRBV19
TGTGCCAGTAGTATAGTAGGGCAGGGGGCTGGGGCCAACATCCTGACTTTC
CASSIVGQGAGANILTF
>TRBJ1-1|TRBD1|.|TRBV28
TGTGCCAGCAGTTTTGGGACAGGGTACGGTAACACTGAAGCTTTCTTT
CASSFGTGYGNTEAFF
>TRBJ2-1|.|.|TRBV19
TGTGCCAGTAGTATCACGAGCGACCACAATGAGCAGTTCTTC
CASSITSDHNEQFF
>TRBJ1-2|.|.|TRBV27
TGTGCCAGCAGTTTATCTTTGGACAGAAACTATGGCTACACCTTC
CASSLSLDRNYGYTF
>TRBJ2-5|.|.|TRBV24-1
TGTGCCACCAGTGACACCGGGACACCCCAAGAGACCCAGTACTTC
CATSDTGTPQETQYF
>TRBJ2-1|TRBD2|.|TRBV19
TGTGCCAGTAGTATAGTAGCGGGAGGCTCCTACAATGAGCAGTTCTTC
CASSIVAGGSYNEQFF
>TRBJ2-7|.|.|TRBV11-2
TGTGCCAGCAGCCCTACTCACCAGGGGTCCCACGAGCAGTACTTC
CASSPTHQGSHEQYF